What follows are 16 T cell receptor beta chains derived from one specimen sequenced in a study of cytomegalovirus exposure and HLA in healthy donors. In the PCR, 60 Vbeta and 13 Jbeta primers were used. Clones were sequenced by immunoSEQ multiplex PCR, and TCRdb holds only the in-frame ones, with some missing. The sample comprises approximately 120,000 clones, approximately 80% of which are singletons, and about 3.5% rests with the top ten. The sequencing sample was made of PBMCs. The receptors stem from a man aged 30 to 45 in good health and CMV-seronegative.

The CDR3 is CASSPMSQPGQYF. The DNA of the CDR3 is TGTGCCAGCAGTCCCATGTCTCAACCGGGGCAGTACTTC. This chain connects TRBV28 to TRBJ2-7, with D uncertain. V lost 5 bases to trimming and J lost 9 bases, with 17 bases between them. The CDR3 runs to 13 residues. The germline V gene has CDR1 MDHEN and CDR2 SYDVKM.

This clone was found a few times. V and J are TRBV9 and TRBJ1-5; D may be TRBD1 (5 bases). CDR1 and CDR2 (germline): SGDLS, YYNGEE. V dropped 0 bases and J dropped 7 bases, with 11 bases sitting between them. The CDR3 runs 14 residues. In DNA, the CDR3 is TGTGCCAGCAGCGTAGCGGGGGATGGGCAGCCCCAGCATTTT. This codes for CASSVAGDGQPQHF.

In its sample, this clone was seen a few times. V gene TRBV19 combines with J gene TRBJ1-6; 7 bases align to TRBD1. The CDR3 is made up of 15 amino acids. From germline, CDR1 is LNHDA and CDR2 SQIVND (reference sequence). Losses at the gene ends were 6 bases for V and 6 bases for J; bases not matched to a gene: 8. The CDR3 nucleotides read TGTGCCAGTAGAATCGACAGGGCACTTAATTCACCCCTCCACTTT. This gives the protein CASRIDRALNSPLHF.

The chain is built from TRBV2 and TRBJ2-4, with D possibly TRBD2 on 5 matching bases. The CDR3 has 14 amino acids. V gave up 10 bases and J gave up 5 bases, with 18 bases separating them. Per the germline V gene, CDR1 is SNHLY and CDR2 is FYNNEI. CDR3 DNA sequence: TGTGCCACAAGCGGACCGAGTGAAGAAAACATTCAGTACTTC. This gives the protein CATSGPSEENIQYF.

Comments on this clone: Distinct nucleotide sequences in the sample also encode this CDR3. The chain recombines TRBV29-1 with TRBJ1-5, with D perhaps matching TRBD1 (5 bases). The ends were cut back, 4 bases at V and 4 bases at J, with 8 bases in the middle. Looked up from germline, CDR1 is SQVTM and CDR2 is ANQGSEA. The CDR3 contains 12 residues. DNA for the CDR3: TGCAGCGTTGGGGGCCGAAATCAGCCCCAGCATTTT. This codes for CSVGGRNQPQHF.

The chain uses TRBV10-2 and TRBJ1-2; D gene uncertain. V dropped 3 bases and J dropped 5 bases, with 10 bases sitting between them. The CDR3 totals 13 residues. Per germline, CDR1 WSHSY and CDR2 SAAADI. The CDR3 sequence is CASSDAREYGYTF. The CDR3 coding sequence is TGCGCCAGCAGTGACGCTCGGGAGTATGGCTACACCTTC.

Note on this clone: Mismatch with germline at one junction end may stem from a read error. This sequence joins TRBV7-9 and TRBJ1-1; D perhaps matches TRBD1 (5 bases). The CDR3 runs to 12 residues. Per germline, CDR1 SEHNR and CDR2 FQNEAQ (reference sequence). The CDR3 here is CSSGVRGTEAFF. In nucleotides, the CDR3 is TGTTCCAGCGGGGTCCGGGGGACTGAAGCTTTCTTT.

The CDR3 sequence is CASSFGGQVPNTEAFF. CDR3 sequence (DNA): TGCGCCAGCAGCTTTGGGGGACAGGTGCCGAACACTGAAGCTTTCTTT. The V and J genes are TRBV5-1 and TRBJ1-1, with TRBD1 identical over 8 bases. Germline CDR1 reads SGHRS; CDR2 reads YFSETQ. The CDR3 is made up of 16 amino acids. V was pared by 2 bases and J by 1 base, with 7 bases of the junction left unmatched.

The chain uses TRBV11-3 and TRBJ2-7, with 7 bases aligning to TRBD1. Germline CDR1 is SGHNT and CDR2 is YENEEA. Germline trimming cut 1 base from V and 3 bases from J; bases unmatched to any gene: 6. This CDR3 comprises 15 residues. DNA of the CDR3: TGTGCCAGCAGCTTAGGACAGGGCTGGAGCTACGAGCAGTACTTC. This encodes CASSLGQGWSYEQYF.

The genes are TRBV7-2 and TRBJ1-2, with 8 bases that match TRBD1. The ends lost 4 bases at V and 4 bases at J; junction bases unmatched: 5. The germline CDR1 and CDR2 sequences are SGHTA and FQGNSA. CDR3 size: 14 residues. The CDR3 DNA reads TGTGCCAGCAGCTCTGACAGGGGAATCTATGGCTACACCTTC. Its protein product is CASSSDRGIYGYTF.

V usage is TRBV10-3 and J usage is TRBJ1-1; D unclear. V was clipped by 0 bases and J by 0 bases, with 5 bases between them. The CDR3 is made up of 14 amino acids. Germline V CDR1 and CDR2: ENHRY, SYGVKD. This CDR3 is CAISESGVNTEAFF. The CDR3 bases are TGTGCCATCAGTGAGTCCGGGGTGAACACTGAAGCTTTCTTT.

This clone has only one observation. V and J are TRBV19 and TRBJ2-2; 8 bases agree with TRBD1. The CDR3 runs 16 residues. V lost 4 bases, J lost 3 bases, and 7 bases stayed unmatched. The germline V gene has CDR1 LNHDA and CDR2 SQIVND (reference sequence). The CDR3 sequence is CASSTTGGSHTGELFF. CDR3 DNA: TGTGCCAGTAGTACCACAGGGGGTTCCCACACCGGGGAGCTGTTTTTT.

This clone was recorded only once. The chain has TRBV7-2 and TRBJ2-1; 8 positions agree with TRBD2. Per germline, CDR1 SGHTA and CDR2 FQGNSA. CDR3 length equals 18 residues. Trimming removed 1 base from V and 6 bases from J; junction bases left unmatched: 14. The CDR3 coding sequence is TGTGCCAGCAGCTTAGGACCGGGAGGGCCCTCATGGAGCAATGAGCAGTTCTTC. Translated, it gives CASSLGPGGPSWSNEQFF.

This clone has a single count. J is TRBJ1-5 and V is TRBV7-8; TRBD1 might be the D (6 bases). Germline assignment: CDR1 SGHVS and CDR2 FQNEAQ. The CDR3 is 15 amino acids. The V end was cut by 5 bases, the J end by 3 bases, with 14 bases between. CDR3 sequence reads: CASSLGQQLNQPQHF. CDR3 bases: TGTGCCAGCAGCCTTGGACAGCAACTCAATCAGCCCCAGCATTTT. The full variable domain, its missing parts supplied by reference TRBV7-8 and TRBJ1-5, is GAGVSQSPRYKVAKRGQDVALRCDPISGHVSLFWYQQALGQGPEFLTYFQNEAQLDKSGLPSDRFFAERPEGSVSTLKIQRTQQEDSAVYLCASSLGQQLNQPQHFGDGTRLSIL.

This clone was picked up one time. V usage is TRBV10-2 and J usage is TRBJ2-5; 10 bases map to TRBD2. Germline CDR1 and CDR2: WSHSY and SAAADI. With V trimmed by 4 bases and J by 11 bases, 10 bases remained unmatched. This CDR3 contains 14 residues. This CDR3 reads CASSGTSGHSEQYF. The CDR3 DNA sequence: TGCGCCAGCAGTGGGACTAGCGGACATTCGGAGCAGTACTTC.

About this clone itself: One junction end does not reproduce the germline sequence, and a read error may be involved. This chain uses TRBV28 with TRBJ1-2; TRBD1 matches 8 bases. CDR1 and CDR2 from the germline V gene are MDHEN and SYDVKM. This CDR3 is 15 amino acids long. The CDR3 loop is CASSLWQGATYGYTF. In DNA form, the CDR3 reads TGTGCCAGCAGTCTATGGCAGGGGGCGACCTATGGCTACACCTTC.